These 2 T cell receptor beta chains were all obtained from the same sample, sequenced in a study of regulatory T cells in long-lasting Graves disease. Sequencing libraries for TCR beta were prepared with iRepertoire HTBI primers and Arm-PCR of CDR3 regions. TCRdb re-called the multiplex PCR reads with MiXCR, one entry per CDR3 protein. The top ten clones hold around 12% of a sample with roughly 450,000 distinct CDR3 sequences, 20% to 25% of them seen once. Documented time point: persistent/refractory GD, antithyroid drugs over 5 years with positive TRAb. From RNA extracted from PBMCs, the TCR library was made. The sample in question was peripheral blood mononuclear cells (PBMCs), obtained when the disease was refractory, from a patient treated with antithyroid drugs. The receptors were sampled from a female donor with Graves disease.

V gene TRBV19 combines with J gene TRBJ1-3; D gene unclear. Germline V gene lookup returns CDR1 LNHDA and CDR2 SQIVND (reference sequence). This CDR3 has 12 residues. The CDR3 DNA reads as TGTGCGGCTGGCAGCTCTGGAAACACCATATATTTT. It yields the protein CAAGSSGNTIYF.

The rearrangement joins TRBV20-1 to TRBJ1-5, with 7 bases matching TRBD1. The CDR3 is made up of 14 amino acids. Germline V gives CDR1 DFQATT, CDR2 SNEGSKA (reference sequence). The J segment lost 7 bases and the V segment lost 6 bases, leaving 12 bases of the junction unmatched. CDR3 residues: CSAPEQGEQQPQHF. CDR3 bases: TGCAGTGCCCCCGAGCAGGGGGAACAACAGCCCCAGCATTTT.